The source of this TCR beta chain is a study of shared clonotypes between healthy human individuals. Study-level information: Three plates were used per donor for CD4 naive, three for CD4 memory, two for CD8 naive and one for CD8 memory.

The authors split each subset's genomic DNA evenly across several immunoSEQ plates. How the authors handled the data: ImmunoSEQ output lacked quality scores and full-length reads, limiting matched filtering. TCRdb's table, derived via immunoSEQ multiplex PCR, lists solely in-frame clones and lacks some. V, J and clone size reflect that table, while D and trimming were determined from the DNA. The sample lists 2,100,000 or so clones, approximately 94% occurring once. This clone was seen once. Its target is unknown. The sample has other DNA sequences that encode this CDR3 too. Study results and limitations: Richness estimates generally favored naive over memory subsets.

The CDR3 extends over 13 amino acids. The germline V and J ends were trimmed by 1 base and 3 bases, with 7 bases remaining between them. Germline lookup yields CDR1 SGHRS and CDR2 YFSETQ. The chain couples TRBV5-1 to TRBJ1-2; D unresolved. The sample was naive CD4+ T cells sorted from blood. The subset is: CD45RA+ positively selected. The receptor was derived from a man between 18 and 35 years old in good health. In DNA, the CDR3 is TGCGCCAGCAGCTTGATTCAGGACTATGGCTACACCTTC. Residues: CASSLIQDYGYTF.